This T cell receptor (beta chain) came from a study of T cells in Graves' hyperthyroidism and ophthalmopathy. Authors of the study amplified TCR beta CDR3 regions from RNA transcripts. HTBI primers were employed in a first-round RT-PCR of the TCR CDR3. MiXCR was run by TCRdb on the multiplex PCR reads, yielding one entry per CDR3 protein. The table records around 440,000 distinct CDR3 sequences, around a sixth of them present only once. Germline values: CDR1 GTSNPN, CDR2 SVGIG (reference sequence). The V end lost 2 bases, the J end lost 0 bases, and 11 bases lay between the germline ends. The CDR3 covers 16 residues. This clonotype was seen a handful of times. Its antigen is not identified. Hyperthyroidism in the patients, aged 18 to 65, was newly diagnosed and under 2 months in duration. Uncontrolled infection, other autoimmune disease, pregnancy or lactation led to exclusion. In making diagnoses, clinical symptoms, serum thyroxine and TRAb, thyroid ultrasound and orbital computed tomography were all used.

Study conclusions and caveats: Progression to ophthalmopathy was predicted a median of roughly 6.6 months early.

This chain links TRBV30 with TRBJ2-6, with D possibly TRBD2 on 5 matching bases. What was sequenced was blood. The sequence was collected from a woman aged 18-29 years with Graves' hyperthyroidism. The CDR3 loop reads CAWSRSGSSGANVLTF. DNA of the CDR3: TGTGCCTGGAGTAGAAGTGGGAGCTCTGGGGCCAACGTCCTGACTTTC.